One and the same sample provided the 12 T cell receptor beta chains below, sequenced in a study of T-cell memory formation after mild COVID-19. A single record per CDR3 protein comes from TCRdb applying MiXCR to the 5' RACE reads. Among 250,000 to 300,000 distinct CDR3 sequences listed, 16% were seen once. Sequenced: PBMCs or a T cell subset sorted from them (not recorded which). These receptors all stem from a man aged 18-30 years who had mild COVID-19 (a few samples of this study predate the infection). Cell type and time point are not known.

This clonotype came up many times. This CDR3 is CASSSGQGPQETQYF. For the CDR3, the DNA is TGTGCCAGCAGCTCCGGACAGGGGCCGCAAGAGACCCAGTACTTC. The chain recombines TRBV5-4 with TRBJ2-5; TRBD1 matches at 9 bases. The CDR3 covers 15 residues. V shed 3 bases, J shed 2 bases, and the junction held 5 bases outside the gene matches. The germline CDR1 and CDR2 sequences are SGHNT and YYREEE (reference sequence).

This clonotype has only a few counts. The CDR3 coding sequence is TGTGCCATCAGTGGGACAGGGGGCTATAATTCACCCCTCCACTTT. This sequence encodes CAISGTGGYNSPLHF. This sequence joins TRBV10-3 and TRBJ1-6; the match to TRBD1 covers 10 bases. Germline lookup yields CDR1 ENHRY and CDR2 SYGVKD. V shed 4 bases, J shed 3 bases, and the junction held 0 bases outside the gene matches. The CDR3 totals 15 residues.

This chain uses TRBV7-8 with TRBJ1-2; D perhaps matches TRBD1 (5 bases). Trimming shortened V by 7 bases and J by 4 bases, and 22 bases separated the two germline ends. The CDR3 loop spans 16 amino acids. Germline CDR1 is SGHVS and CDR2 is FQNEAQ. CDR3 sequence (DNA): TGTGCCAGCACCCCGGGGGTCGGCAGCCTCATCTATGGCTACACCTTC. Translated: CASTPGVGSLIYGYTF.

The CDR3 protein is CASSHRVGETQYF. The CDR3 nucleotides are TGTGCCAGCAGTCACAGGGTCGGAGAGACCCAGTACTTC. The chain has TRBV7-7 and TRBJ2-5, with D tentatively TRBD1 (6 bases). This CDR3 spans 13 amino acids. V was pared by 6 bases and J by 4 bases, with 12 bases between. Germline V gene lookup returns CDR1 SSHAT and CDR2 FNYEAQ (reference sequence).

The V gene is TRBV27, the J gene TRBJ2-3; D ambiguous. Trimming removed 6 bases at V and 6 bases at J, with 19 bases between. CDR1 is MNHEY and CDR2 is SMNVEV in the germline V gene (reference sequence). This CDR3 is 15 amino acids long. The CDR3 sequence is CASRSSVGWRDTQYF. The CDR3 region has the DNA TGTGCCAGCAGATCGAGCGTGGGTTGGCGGGATACGCAGTATTTT.

This clonotype was observed a few times. CDR3 loop: CASSQPGDEADTQYF. The CDR3 nucleotides are TGTGCCAGCAGCCAACCGGGGGACGAGGCAGATACGCAGTATTTT. The chain carries TRBV6-5 and TRBJ2-3, with D perhaps matching TRBD2 (6 bases). Trimming removed 6 bases at V and 4 bases at J, with 17 bases between. Germline V CDR1 and CDR2: MNHEY, SVGAGI. The CDR3 sequence is 15 residues long.

A few counts support this clonotype. V usage is TRBV6-2 or TRBV6-3 and J usage is TRBJ1-1, with D perhaps matching TRBD1 (5 bases). V lost 6 bases, J lost 3 bases, and 20 bases lay in between. Germline V gene lookup returns CDR1 MNHEY and CDR2 SVGEGT. This CDR3 comprises 16 residues. The CDR3 protein is CASRKGRRMEDTEAFF. In nucleotides, the CDR3 is TGTGCCAGCAGAAAGGGGAGGCGAATGGAGGACACTGAAGCTTTCTTT.

The sample holds a few counts of this clonotype. The V gene is TRBV4-1, the J gene TRBJ2-7, with D uncertain. V gave up 0 bases and J gave up 5 bases, with 17 bases separating them. Germline loops: CDR1 MGHRA, CDR2 YSYEKL. The CDR3 loop spans 16 amino acids. CDR3 region: CASSQDGNQEWNEQYV. CDR3 coding DNA: TGCGCCAGCAGCCAAGACGGTAACCAGGAATGGAACGAGCAGTACGTC.

The chain employs TRBV10-2 and TRBJ1-2; 7 nucleotides line up with TRBD1. J lost 8 bases, V lost 8 bases, and 11 bases had no gene match. The CDR3 has 13 amino acids. In germline, CDR1 is WSHSY, CDR2 SAAADI. CDR3 sequence (DNA): TGCGCCAGCGGAAGTGTAGGGGGCAAAGGCTACACCTTC. Translation: CASGSVGGKGYTF.

This clonotype was seen a handful of times. The CDR3 region is CSVYFRGQETQYF. The CDR3 region has the DNA TGCAGCGTCTACTTTCGGGGGCAAGAGACCCAGTACTTC. The chain uses TRBV29-1 and TRBJ2-5; maybe TRBD2 (6 bases). With 6 bases removed from V and 2 bases from J, the gap between germline ends came to 13 bases. The germline gives CDR1 SQVTM, CDR2 ANQGSEA. CDR3 length equals 13 residues.

This sequence joins TRBV6-2 or TRBV6-3 and TRBJ1-5, with TRBD1 identical over 7 bases. Per the germline V gene, CDR1 is MNHEY and CDR2 is SVGEGT. The CDR3 totals 12 residues. Germline trimming cut 6 bases from V and 9 bases from J; bases unmatched to any gene: 5. CDR3 nucleotides: TGTGCCAGCAGAACAGGGGTGACGCCCCAGCATTTT. The encoded protein is CASRTGVTPQHF.

The chain has TRBV19 and TRBJ1-3; D uncertain. CDR1 is LNHDA and CDR2 is SQIVND in the germline V gene (reference sequence). The CDR3 spans 15 residues. Trimming removed 3 bases from V and 0 bases from J, with 9 bases in between. The CDR3: CASSMIQSSGNTIYF. Here the CDR3 DNA reads TGTGCCAGTAGTATGATACAGAGCTCTGGAAACACCATATATTTT.